The 27 T cell receptor beta chains reported below all come from one sample, sequenced in a study of shared clonotypes between healthy human individuals. Profiled with immunoSEQ multiplex PCR; TCRdb holds only in-frame clones, not every one. The sample consists of about 2.4 million clones, 90% to 95% of them appearing once. Material for sequencing was naive CD4+ T cells sorted from blood. Subset indicated: CD45RA+ positively selected. The origin of the receptors is a man in his late teens or twenties in good health.

The V call is TRBV5-1, the J call TRBJ1-1; D gene unclear. Germline values: CDR1 SGHRS, CDR2 YFSETQ. CDR3 length equals 15 residues. V lost 0 bases and J 1 base, leaving 10 bases between the germline ends. The CDR3 DNA reads TGCGCCAGCAGCTTGGGCGGGGAGGCGAACACTGAAGCTTTCTTT. Its translation: CASSLGGEANTEAFF.

This chain uses TRBV6-1 with TRBJ2-4; D could derive from TRBD1 or TRBD2 (6 bases each). With 6 bases removed from V and 3 bases from J, the gap between germline ends came to 12 bases. Germline values: CDR1 MNHNS, CDR2 SASEGT. The CDR3 consists of 14 residues. CDR3 loop: CASSLGGSKNIQYF. The DNA of the CDR3 is TGTGCCAGCAGCCTGGGGGGCAGCAAAAACATTCAGTACTTC.

J is TRBJ1-4 and V is TRBV18; a weak D match, TRBD1 (6 bases). V was cut by 4 bases and J by 5 bases, with 14 bases left in between. Germline CDR1 is KGHSH and CDR2 is LQKENI. This CDR3 has 15 amino acids. In nucleotides, the CDR3 is TGTGCCAGCTCACGAACCCTAGACAGGAATGAAAAACTGTTTTTT. Amino acids: CASSRTLDRNEKLFF.

This chain uses TRBV18 with TRBJ2-3, with D possibly being TRBD2 (5 bases). The germline V gene encodes CDR1 KGHSH and CDR2 LQKENI. The CDR3 has 16 amino acids. The germline V and J ends were trimmed by 2 bases and 0 bases, with 12 bases remaining between them. As DNA, the CDR3 is TGTGCCAGCTCACCATTTGTAGCGTCTAGCACAGATACGCAGTATTTT. It translates to CASSPFVASSTDTQYF.

The CDR3 DNA sequence: TGCAGCGTTGAAGTTTTGGGACGAAACTATGGCTACACCTTC. It encodes CSVEVLGRNYGYTF. V usage is TRBV29-1 and J usage is TRBJ1-2; D is perhaps TRBD1 (5 bases). The CDR3 runs to 14 residues. Germline V lookup: CDR1 SQVTM, CDR2 ANQGSEA. The V end lost 1 base, the J end lost 2 bases, and 11 bases lay between the germline ends.

With respect to this clone: The sample has other DNA sequences that encode this CDR3 too. The CDR3, as DNA: TGTGCCAGCAGCTTGCCTGGGCCTAGCACAGATACGCAGTATTTT. Residues: CASSLPGPSTDTQYF. The rearrangement links TRBV5-4 to TRBJ2-3; D gene unclear. V was shortened by 1 base and J by 0 bases, with 9 bases between the two germline ends. From germline, CDR1 is SGHNT and CDR2 YYREEE (reference sequence). The length of the CDR3 is 15 residues.

CDR3 DNA sequence: TGTGCCAGCAGTGCCCCGGGACAGGGGATCAATGAGCAGTTCTTC. This encodes CASSAPGQGINEQFF. The chain has TRBV6-5 and TRBJ2-1, with TRBD1 matching over 10 bases. After removal of 5 bases from V and 6 bases from J, the junction contained 7 bases not matched to a gene. From germline, CDR1 is MNHEY and CDR2 SVGAGI. The CDR3 is made up of 15 amino acids.

A note on this clone: Other nucleotide sequences from this sample produce the same CDR3. The chain is built from TRBV7-2 and TRBJ2-5; TRBD2 aligns across 12 bases. The CDR3 has 14 residues. Trimming removed 4 bases from V and 4 bases from J; junction bases left unmatched: 1. Germline CDR1 and CDR2: SGHTA and FQGNSA. Written as DNA, the CDR3 is TGTGCCAGCAGCTCACTAGCGGGAGGAGAGACCCAGTACTTC. Translating gives CASSSLAGGETQYF.

The DNA of the CDR3 is TGTGCCAGCAGCCGAAGCGAAAGGGTCAATCAGCCCCAGCATTTT. This sequence encodes CASSRSERVNQPQHF. The chain employs TRBV11-2 and TRBJ1-5; no definite D call. This CDR3 contains 15 residues. V was pared by 5 bases and J by 3 bases, with 14 bases between. Germline V gives CDR1 SGHAT, CDR2 FQNNGV.

The chain links TRBV6-5 to TRBJ2-2; the D gene could be TRBD1 or TRBD2 (5 bases each). V was cut by 11 bases and J by 4 bases, with 20 bases left in between. The CDR3 loop spans 15 amino acids. Germline CDR1 reads MNHEY; CDR2 reads SVGAGI. The CDR3 DNA reads TGTGCCGGACAAAGGAGGCAGGGCGGCACCGGGGAGCTGTTTTTT. Its translation: CAGQRRQGGTGELFF.

Comments on this clone: Other DNA sequences in the same sample also yield this CDR3. The CDR3 DNA reads as TGTGCCAGCAGAGACAGCAATTCACCCCTCCACTTT. Protein sequence: CASRDSNSPLHF. The chain uses TRBV2 and TRBJ1-6, with D tentatively TRBD1 (5 bases). The germline V gene encodes CDR1 SNHLY and CDR2 FYNNEI. V was trimmed by 6 bases and J by 7 bases, leaving 7 bases between them. There are 12 residues in the CDR3.

The chain uses TRBV2 and TRBJ1-2; 10 bases align to TRBD1. Trimming at V came to 6 bases and at J to 5 bases, leaving 6 bases not matched to a gene. Germline values: CDR1 SNHLY, CDR2 FYNNEI. The CDR3 totals 14 residues. The CDR3 sequence is CASRGTGVSYGYTF. CDR3 nucleotides: TGTGCCAGCAGGGGGACAGGGGTCTCGTATGGCTACACCTTC.

The rearrangement links TRBV5-4 to TRBJ2-3; unclear D gene. The CDR3 is 15 amino acids. Between the trimmed V and J ends, which lost 3 bases and 1 base, there was a span of 12 bases. Germline CDR1 SGHNT, CDR2 YYREEE (reference sequence). CDR3 protein: CASSSTGSRTDTQYF. DNA for the CDR3: TGTGCCAGCAGCTCGACGGGTTCACGCACAGATACGCAGTATTTT.

The genes are TRBV30 and TRBJ1-1, with unresolved D. In germline, CDR1 is GTSNPN, CDR2 SVGIG (reference sequence). The CDR3 has 13 amino acids. V dropped 3 bases and J dropped 3 bases, with 11 bases sitting between them. CDR3 residues: CAWRADAYTEAFF. In nucleotides, the CDR3 is TGTGCCTGGAGAGCTGACGCGTACACTGAAGCTTTCTTT.

The V call is TRBV6-5, the J call TRBJ2-7; D might be TRBD1 (6 bases). V gave up 7 bases and J gave up 2 bases, with 15 bases separating them. The CDR3 runs to 14 residues. Germline CDR1 and CDR2: MNHEY and SVGAGI. This chain's CDR3 is CASTADTGTYEQYF. CDR3 nucleotides: TGTGCCAGCACCGCGGATACAGGGACCTACGAGCAGTACTTC.

The V gene is TRBV5-1, the J gene TRBJ1-4; 8 bases match TRBD1. J lost 8 bases, V lost 4 bases, and 7 bases had no gene match. The CDR3 is 14 amino acids. The germline gives CDR1 SGHRS, CDR2 YFSETQ. The CDR3 sequence: CASSAQGAGEKLFF. The CDR3 DNA reads as TGCGCCAGCAGCGCCCAGGGGGCAGGGGAAAAACTGTTTTTT.

A word on this clone: Other DNA variants within this sample encode the same CDR3. The chain couples TRBV5-1 to TRBJ1-1; D is ambiguous. V was clipped by 0 bases and J by 1 base, with 7 bases between them. The germline CDR1 and CDR2 sequences are SGHRS and YFSETQ. CDR3 size: 14 residues. The CDR3: CASSLGAPNTEAFF. The DNA for the CDR3 is TGCGCCAGCAGCTTGGGAGCCCCGAACACTGAAGCTTTCTTT.

V usage is TRBV18 and J usage is TRBJ1-1; unclear D gene. Trimming shortened V by 8 bases and J by 5 bases, and 15 bases separated the two germline ends. CDR1 and CDR2 from the germline V gene are KGHSH and LQKENI. The CDR3 spans 13 residues. The CDR3 DNA is TGTGCCAGCCTTGGCGGTGGAAGGACTGAAGCTTTCTTT. Translated: CASLGGGRTEAFF. The complete variable domain, with remaining parts taken from reference TRBV18 and TRBJ1-1, reads NAGVMQNPRHLVRRRGQEARLRCSPMKGHSHVYWYRQLPEEGLKFMVYLQKENIIDESGMPKERFSAEFPKEGPSILRIQQVVRGDSAAYFCASLGGGRTEAFFGQGTRLTVV.

V usage is TRBV30 and J usage is TRBJ2-5; maybe TRBD1 (6 bases). This CDR3 has 13 residues. V shed 2 bases and J shed 2 bases, with 9 bases lying between them. Per the germline V gene, CDR1 is GTSNPN and CDR2 is SVGIG (reference sequence). The CDR3 DNA sequence: TGTGCCTGGAGTTCAGGGACACAAGAGACCCAGTACTTC. Encoded protein: CAWSSGTQETQYF. Supplemented by reference TRBV30 and TRBJ2-5, the full variable domain reads SQTIHQWPATLVQPVGSPLSLECTVEGTSNPNLYWYRQAAGRGLQLLFYSVGIGQISSEVPQNLSASRPQDRQFILSSKKLLLSDSGFYLCAWSSGTQETQYFGPGTRLLVL.

The chain couples TRBV28 to TRBJ2-7, with D perhaps TRBD2 (5 bases). The CDR3 spans 14 residues. V was trimmed by 3 bases and J by 5 bases, leaving 14 bases between them. Germline V gives CDR1 MDHEN, CDR2 SYDVKM. CDR3 protein: CASSFRGKVDEQYF. In nucleotides, the CDR3 is TGTGCCAGCAGTTTCCGGGGAAAAGTCGACGAGCAGTACTTC.

The rearrangement links TRBV28 to TRBJ2-3, with TRBD2 identical over 9 bases. Germline CDR1 and CDR2: MDHEN and SYDVKM. V lost 2 bases, J lost 2 bases, and 5 bases stayed unmatched. This CDR3 spans 16 amino acids. The CDR3 is CASSLPAGGFTDTQYF. The DNA for the CDR3 is TGTGCCAGCAGTTTACCAGCGGGGGGCTTCACAGATACGCAGTATTTT.

The DNA for the CDR3 is TGTGCCAGCAGGCGGGCCTCAAAAGAGACCCAGTACTTC. This sequence encodes CASRRASKETQYF. The chain uses TRBV27 and TRBJ2-5; TRBD2 is a possible D gene (5 bases). Looked up from germline, CDR1 is MNHEY and CDR2 is SMNVEV (reference sequence). The CDR3 is 13 amino acids. Trimming pared 6 bases from V and 3 bases from J, leaving 11 bases between.

The V call is TRBV28, the J call TRBJ1-2; the D is unclear. CDR3 length: 16 residues. V lost 5 bases and J lost 2, with 18 bases in between. Per the germline V gene, CDR1 is MDHEN and CDR2 is SYDVKM. CDR3 in amino acids: CASSDPSGRRNYGYTF. CDR3 nucleotide sequence: TGTGCCAGCAGTGACCCCAGCGGCAGGAGGAACTATGGCTACACCTTC.

The rearrangement joins TRBV18 to TRBJ2-5; a possible D gene is TRBD2 (6 bases). CDR1 is KGHSH, CDR2 LQKENI, per germline. This CDR3 contains 14 residues. V shed 3 bases and J shed 5 bases, with 13 bases lying between them. The CDR3 DNA reads TGTGCCAGCTCACCGCTCACGGGGGTGGAGACCCAGTACTTC. Translated, it gives CASSPLTGVETQYF.

This clone has just one count. J is TRBJ1-2 and V is TRBV27; D perhaps matches TRBD1 (6 bases). V lost 6 bases and J 4 bases, leaving 18 bases between the germline ends. CDR3 length: 15 amino acids. CDR1 MNHEY and CDR2 SMNVEV come from the germline V gene (reference sequence). The CDR3 nucleotides read TGTGCCAGCAGACAAAAACCGGACAGTTCCTATGGCTACACCTTC. This sequence encodes CASRQKPDSSYGYTF.

V usage is TRBV19 and J usage is TRBJ1-6, with D unresolved. The CDR3 is made up of 15 amino acids. The germline CDR1 and CDR2 sequences are LNHDA and SQIVND (reference sequence). Trimming shortened V by 2 bases and J by 0 bases, and 5 bases separated the two germline ends. Written as DNA, the CDR3 is TGTGCCAGTAGTATATCGAGCTCCTATAATTCACCCCTCCACTTT. This sequence encodes CASSISSSYNSPLHF. The variable domain in full, with the rest retrieved from reference TRBV19 and TRBJ1-6, is DGGITQSPKYLFRKEGQNVTLSCEQNLNHDAMYWYRQDPGQGLRLIYYSQIVNDFQKGDIAEGYSVSREKKESFPLTVTSAQKNPTAFYLCASSISSSYNSPLHFGNGTRLTVT.

The CDR3, as DNA: TGCGCCAGCAGCTTGGATGGGACCAGGGGACTTGGCTACACCTTC. Its translation is CASSLDGTRGLGYTF. V gene TRBV5-1 combines with J gene TRBJ1-2, with a weak D call TRBD1 (6 bases). V was shortened by 0 bases and J by 7 bases, with 16 bases between the two germline ends. Germline V gene data show CDR1 as SGHRS and CDR2 as YFSETQ. The CDR3 totals 15 residues.